This TCR beta chain stems from a study of CD8+ T cells in alopecia areata. Broader study findings: Scalp sample sequencing also detects resident alphabeta T cells of normal skin.

Extraction of RNA preceded its reverse transcription into cDNA, which served as the sequencing template. Some clones are missing from TCRdb's copy, which holds only in-frame ones; the method was immunoSEQ multiplex PCR. This sample carries around 97,000 clones, around three fifths of them seen once, and the ten largest clones take 8.8%. A remark on this clone: The antigen is not known.

The sequence derives from a human donor in good health. Sequencing used CD4+ T cells sorted from blood.

The CDR3 DNA is TGTGCCAGCAGCTTACAGGGGTCCGGAGAGACCCAGTACTTC. This encodes CASSLQGSGETQYF. The gene calls are TRBV5-6 and TRBJ2-5, with TRBD1 matching 7 bases. CDR1 is SGHDT and CDR2 is YYEEEE in the germline V gene. The CDR3 length is 14 residues. J gave up 4 bases and V 2 bases, and 5 bases lay outside the gene matches.